Listed below are T cell receptor beta chains from one sample, sequenced in a study of CD8+ T cells in alopecia areata. Profiling relied on immunoSEQ multiplex PCR, and the TCRdb table lists in-frame clones only, not all of them. Of fewer than 250,000 clones in the sample, 30% to 40% are singletons; the top ten hold 0.45% to 0.55%. The sequenced sample was CD4+ T cells sorted from blood, obtained around week 31, from a patient treated with tofacitinib. The receptors originated from a human donor with alopecia areata. Both conserved end residues are part of each CDR3.

v_call,j_call,cdr3_length,cdr3_aa
TRBV5-4,TRBJ2-1,14,CASSPEGGSSEQFF
TRBV5-1,TRBJ2-1,13,CASSWDRGNEQFF
TRBV6-5,TRBJ1-5,15,CASITADSSNQPQHF
TRBV18,TRBJ2-5,14,CASSPTGSQETQYF
TRBV2,TRBJ1-2,11,CASRRTYGYTF
TRBV7-9,TRBJ2-5,14,CASSSLTGGETQYF
TRBV2,TRBJ2-7,15,CASTAESARSYEQYF
TRBV15,TRBJ1-4,13,CATSRVEGEKLFF
TRBV27,TRBJ2-6,15,CATWVGGSGANVLTF
TRBV7-9,TRBJ1-1,14,CASSLVGGHTEAFF
TRBV5-1,TRBJ2-5,15,CASSPGGTVQETQYF
TRBV15,TRBJ1-1,18,CATSIPQAGGGPNTEAFF
TRBV2,TRBJ2-7,13,CASTEWGPNEQYF
TRBV10-3,TRBJ2-1,19,CAISEYKPGLAGANNEQFF
TRBV5-1,TRBJ2-7,14,CASSLSPYSYEQYF
TRBV5-1,TRBJ2-2,17,CASSSGGTSGNTGELFF
TRBV25-1,TRBJ2-3,12,CASNGITDTQYF
TRBV6-5,TRBJ1-5,15,CASSLTRPPVQPQHF
TRBV5-4,TRBJ1-2,12,CASSSDRYGYTF
TRBV29-1,TRBJ2-7,12,CSVSQGRNEQYF
TRBV2,TRBJ2-1,14,CASKVGSSYNEQFF
TRBV4-2,TRBJ2-7,15,CASSQGGGVSYEQYF
TRBV7-8,TRBJ2-2,16,CASSLSSQGRAGELFF
TRBV29-1,TRBJ1-1,13,CSDLSRSNTEAFF
TRBV5-1,TRBJ2-3,15,CASSLAASRSDTQYF
TRBV9,TRBJ1-1,14,CASSTDRGNAEAFF
TRBV7-9,TRBJ2-2,14,CASSFSGQSGELFF
TRBV18,TRBJ2-7,14,CASSPGTGHYEQYF